This T cell receptor beta chain was obtained from a study of blood T cell repertoires in COVID-19. The CDR3 is made up of 13 amino acids. Germline CDR1 and CDR2: GTSNPN and SVGIG (reference sequence). V was shortened by 4 bases and J by 3 bases, with 11 bases between the two germline ends. Only in-frame clones appear in the TCRdb table, and some are missing; sequencing was by immunoSEQ multiplex PCR. The sample lists 200,000 to 250,000 clones; more than 80% were seen once. The chain couples TRBV30 to TRBJ2-3; D may be TRBD1 (6 bases). The clonotype was recovered from a man in his sixties who had recovered from COVID-19. The specimen sequenced was PBMCs or T cells enriched from blood (not recorded which). The CDR3 DNA reads TGTGCCTGGAAACAGGGATTTACAGATACGCAGTATTTT. This sequence encodes CAWKQGFTDTQYF.